A single sample gave rise to the 22 T cell receptor beta chains below, sequenced in a study of T cell responses to AZD1222 COVID-19 vaccine. Measured with immunoSEQ multiplex PCR; TCRdb has only the in-frame clones, and not every one. This table holds about 120,000 clones, about 90% found once. This specimen consisted of peripheral blood, obtained on day 0 of AZD1222 vaccination. The receptors derive from an adult in good health.

This rearrangement joins TRBV29-1 to TRBJ1-3; no firm D call. Looked up from germline, CDR1 is SQVTM and CDR2 is ANQGSEA. The V and J ends lost 0 bases and 9 bases respectively, with 12 bases between them. CDR3 length: 13 amino acids. CDR3 residues: CSVEDGLPGTIYF. Here the CDR3 DNA reads TGCAGCGTTGAAGATGGGCTACCTGGCACCATATATTTT.

The chain is built from TRBV6-5 and TRBJ2-7; a possible D gene is TRBD1 (6 bases). V was shortened by 6 bases and J by 5 bases, with 17 bases between the two germline ends. The CDR3 runs to 14 residues. Per germline, CDR1 MNHEY and CDR2 SVGAGI. CDR3 residues: CASRGVQGSNEQYF. In DNA, the CDR3 is TGTGCCAGCAGGGGGGTACAGGGTAGCAACGAGCAGTACTTC.

This chain uses TRBV6-2 or TRBV6-3 with TRBJ1-2; D unresolved. Trimming took 6 bases from V and 4 from J, leaving 12 bases between them. CDR1 and CDR2 (germline): MNHEY, SVGEGT. This CDR3 is 13 amino acids long. DNA of the CDR3: TGTGCCAGCAGCCTAGGCGCCCTCTATGGCTACACCTTC. Its translation: CASSLGALYGYTF.

This rearrangement joins TRBV15 to TRBJ1-4, with 10 bases aligning to TRBD1. This CDR3 is built from 19 residues. V was clipped by 3 bases and J by 0 bases; unmatched bases: 10. Germline V gene lookup returns CDR1 LNHNV and CDR2 YYDKDF (reference sequence). CDR3 nucleotides: TGTGCCACCAGCAGGGCTTTAGTCGGACAGGGGGCAACTAATGAAAAACTGTTTTTT. This gives the protein CATSRALVGQGATNEKLFF.

V is TRBV7-2 and J is TRBJ1-2; maybe TRBD1 (5 bases). This CDR3 comprises 16 residues. CDR1 and CDR2 from the germline V gene are SGHTA and FQGNSA. Trimming took off 5 bases at V and 2 bases at J, with 18 bases between the two ends. Here the CDR3 reads CASSPTRARNNYGYTF. The DNA of the CDR3 is TGTGCCAGCAGCCCTACCAGGGCTCGAAACAACTATGGCTACACCTTC.

V is TRBV7-3 and J is TRBJ2-1; perhaps TRBD2 as D (6 bases). CDR1 and CDR2 (germline): SGHTA, FQGTGA. With 5 bases removed from V and 0 bases from J, the gap between germline ends came to 20 bases. CDR3 size: 18 residues. The DNA of the CDR3 is TGTGCCAGCAGCCCTTTCGGAGCGGGCGGGAACTCCTACAATGAGCAGTTCTTC. Translation: CASSPFGAGGNSYNEQFF.

Notes on this clone: A read error may account for a junction end that differs from germline. The chain links TRBV7-7 to TRBJ2-2, with 8 bases aligning to TRBD1. Germline lookup yields CDR1 SSHAT and CDR2 FNYEAQ (reference sequence). This CDR3 is 16 amino acids long. This CDR3 is CASSLEYRGETGELFF. CDR3 nucleotide sequence: TGTGCTAGCAGCTTAGAGTACAGGGGGGAAACCGGGGAGCTGTTTTTT.

This chain links TRBV14 with TRBJ1-6, with 7 positions matching TRBD1. This CDR3 is 15 amino acids long. J lost 7 bases, V lost 1 base, and 4 bases had no gene match. Per the germline V gene, CDR1 is SGHDN and CDR2 is FVKESK. The CDR3 nucleotides read TGTGCCAGCAGCCAAGGCGCAGGGGGGAATTCACCCCTCCACTTT. Encoded protein: CASSQGAGGNSPLHF.

This chain connects TRBV28 to TRBJ1-1; 8 nucleotides align to TRBD1. CDR3 size: 14 residues. Germline loops: CDR1 MDHEN, CDR2 SYDVKM. With 3 bases clipped from V and 5 bases from J, the junction kept 5 bases outside the gene matches. CDR3 bases: TGTGCCAGCAGTTTGGGCAGGGGGCGTACTGAAGCTTTCTTT. Translation: CASSLGRGRTEAFF.

The genes are TRBV4-1 and TRBJ2-7, with TRBD1 identical over 8 bases. Germline V gives CDR1 MGHRA, CDR2 YSYEKL. This CDR3 has 13 amino acids. The V and J ends lost 1 base and 6 bases, in that order; junction bases with no gene match: 2. CDR3 coding DNA: TGCGCCAGCAGCCAAGTACAGGGGGGCGAGCAGTACTTC. This codes for CASSQVQGGEQYF.

The V gene is TRBV7-6, the J gene TRBJ1-6; 7 bases fit TRBD1. V dropped 5 bases and J dropped 6; count of bases not matched to a gene: 7. Germline V gene data show CDR1 as SGHVS and CDR2 as FNYEAQ. The CDR3 spans 15 residues. As DNA, the CDR3 is TGTGCCAGCAGCGACCGACAGGGAACTAATTCACCCCTCCACTTT. Its protein product is CASSDRQGTNSPLHF.

V is TRBV4-2 and J is TRBJ1-2, with D perhaps matching TRBD1 (6 bases). CDR1 and CDR2 (germline): LGHNA, YNFKEQ. The CDR3 is 15 residues long. V was shortened by 1 base and J by 8 bases, with 17 bases between the two germline ends. The CDR3, as DNA: TGTGCCAGCAGCCAAGGCAGGGGCGCGGGTGAGGGCTACACCTTC. It specifies CASSQGRGAGEGYTF.

The V and J genes are TRBV7-9 and TRBJ1-6, with TRBD1 identical over 9 bases. The CDR3 length is 14 residues. Germline V gene lookup returns CDR1 SEHNR and CDR2 FQNEAQ (reference sequence). V lost 9 bases and J lost 7; bases outside the gene matches: 7. CDR3 amino acids: CASWSGQGNSPLHF. The CDR3 region has the DNA TGTGCCAGTTGGTCGGGACAGGGAAATTCACCCCTCCACTTT.

The chain combines TRBV5-6 with TRBJ1-1; D not resolved. Germline-derived CDR1 and CDR2 are SGHDT and YYEEEE. The ends were cut back, 1 base at V and 0 bases at J, with 13 bases in the middle. The CDR3 totals 16 residues. The CDR3 is CASSLTGLSMNTEAFF. The CDR3 nucleotides read TGTGCCAGCAGCTTGACGGGATTATCCATGAACACTGAAGCTTTCTTT.

A few counts support this clone. The V and J genes are TRBV28 and TRBJ2-1, with 7 nucleotides matching TRBD1. V was clipped by 5 bases and J by 0 bases; unmatched bases: 7. CDR3 length: 16 amino acids. Germline V CDR1 and CDR2: MDHEN, SYDVKM. DNA for the CDR3: TGTGCCAGCAGTACAGCAACAGGGGCCTCCTACAATGAGCAGTTCTTC. Its translation is CASSTATGASYNEQFF.

This clone was detected a few times. The chain recombines TRBV18 with TRBJ2-5; 8 bases match TRBD2. In germline, CDR1 is KGHSH, CDR2 LQKENI. V lost 0 bases to trimming and J lost 6 bases; unmatched junction nucleotides: 6. CDR3 length: 15 residues. As DNA, the CDR3 is TGTGCCAGCTCACCACCTAGCGGGACCTTGAAGACCCAGTACTTC. It specifies CASSPPSGTLKTQYF. Full variable domain (remainder filled in from reference TRBV18 and TRBJ2-5): NAGVMQNPRHLVRRRGQEARLRCSPMKGHSHVYWYRQLPEEGLKFMVYLQKENIIDESGMPKERFSAEFPKEGPSILRIQQVVRGDSAAYFCASSPPSGTLKTQYFGPGTRLLVL.

This chain joins TRBV28 and TRBJ2-5, with a weak D call TRBD1 (5 bases). From germline, CDR1 is MDHEN and CDR2 SYDVKM. V lost 10 bases and J lost 1, with 19 bases in between. The CDR3 contains 15 residues. The CDR3 loop reads CATHRTSLGQETQYF. CDR3 nucleotide sequence: TGTGCCACCCACCGGACATCCCTGGGCCAAGAGACCCAGTACTTC.

V and J are TRBV10-2 and TRBJ1-2; D is ambiguous. CDR3 length: 14 amino acids. Germline loops: CDR1 WSHSY, CDR2 SAAADI. Trimming removed 0 bases at V and 5 bases at J, with 10 bases between. CDR3 sequence: CASSESTAPYGYTF. In nucleotides, the CDR3 is TGCGCCAGCAGTGAGTCGACTGCGCCTTATGGCTACACCTTC.

V usage is TRBV18 and J usage is TRBJ1-1; no firm D call. Germline V gene sequence: CDR1 KGHSH, CDR2 LQKENI. V lost 2 bases, J lost 0 bases, and 7 bases lay in between. The CDR3 extends over 14 amino acids. The CDR3 is CASSPSAVNTEAFF. The CDR3 DNA reads TGTGCCAGCTCACCATCTGCTGTGAACACTGAAGCTTTCTTT. Using reference TRBV18 and TRBJ1-1 for the parts outside the CDR3, the full variable domain is NAGVMQNPRHLVRRRGQEARLRCSPMKGHSHVYWYRQLPEEGLKFMVYLQKENIIDESGMPKERFSAEFPKEGPSILRIQQVVRGDSAAYFCASSPSAVNTEAFFGQGTRLTVV.

V usage is TRBV7-9 and J usage is TRBJ1-5, with D hard to call. V dropped 5 bases and J dropped 1 base, with 12 bases sitting between them. CDR1 and CDR2 (germline): SEHNR, FQNEAQ (reference sequence). The CDR3 extends over 15 amino acids. The CDR3 sequence is CASSPLGTSNQPQHF. CDR3 sequence (DNA): TGTGCCAGCAGCCCCCTGGGCACAAGCAATCAGCCCCAGCATTTT.

The chain carries TRBV24-1 and TRBJ1-4; 8 nucleotides agree with TRBD1. The CDR3 totals 17 residues. The V segment lost 2 bases and the J segment 3 bases; nucleotides outside the gene matches: 7. Germline V gene sequence: CDR1 KGHDR, CDR2 SFDVKD. The CDR3 protein is CATSDSGRGLSNEKLFF. In DNA form, the CDR3 reads TGTGCCACCAGTGATTCGGGCAGGGGGCTGTCTAATGAAAAACTGTTTTTT.

The chain carries TRBV11-2 and TRBJ2-7; the D is unclear. The CDR3 loop spans 12 amino acids. V lost 5 bases and J lost 3, with 8 bases in between. The germline V gene has CDR1 SGHAT and CDR2 FQNNGV. CDR3 loop: CASSRDDYEQYF. CDR3 DNA sequence: TGTGCCAGCAGCAGGGATGACTACGAGCAGTACTTC.